This TCR beta chain was identified during a study of shared clonotypes between healthy human individuals. Repertoires were generated with immunoSEQ multiplex PCR, while TCRdb's copy carries only in-frame clones and drops some. The sample includes about 1 million clones, approximately 72% of them seen just once. Germline CDR1 reads MGHRA; CDR2 reads YSYEKL. The CDR3 has 17 residues. V was trimmed by 2 bases and J by 0 bases, leaving 14 bases between them. Naive CD45RA+ and memory CD45RA-negative subsets were split from CD4+ cells. This clone has just a few counts. This TCR came from a man younger than 35 in good health. This chain joins TRBV4-1 and TRBJ2-1; TRBD1 is a possible D gene (5 bases). The sequencing input was memory CD4+ T cells sorted from blood. Subset: CD45RA-negative fraction. CDR3 DNA sequence: TGCGCCAGCAGCCAACCCGTGACAGAGAGCTCCTACAATGAGCAGTTCTTC. Amino acid sequence: CASSQPVTESSYNEQFF.